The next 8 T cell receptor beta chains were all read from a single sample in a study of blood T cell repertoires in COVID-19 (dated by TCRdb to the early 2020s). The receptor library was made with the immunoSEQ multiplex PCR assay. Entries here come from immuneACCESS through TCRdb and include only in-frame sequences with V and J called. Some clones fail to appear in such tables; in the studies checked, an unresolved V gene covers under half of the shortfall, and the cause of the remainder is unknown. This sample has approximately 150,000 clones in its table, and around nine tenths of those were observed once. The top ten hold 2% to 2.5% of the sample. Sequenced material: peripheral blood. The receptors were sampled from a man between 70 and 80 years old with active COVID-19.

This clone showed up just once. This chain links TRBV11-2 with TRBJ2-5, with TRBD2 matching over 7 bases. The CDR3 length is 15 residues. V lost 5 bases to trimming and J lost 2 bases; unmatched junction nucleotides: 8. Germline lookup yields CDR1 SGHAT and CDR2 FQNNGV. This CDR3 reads CASSQLAASQETQYF. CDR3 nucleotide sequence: TGTGCCAGCAGCCAGCTAGCGGCTAGTCAAGAGACCCAGTACTTC.

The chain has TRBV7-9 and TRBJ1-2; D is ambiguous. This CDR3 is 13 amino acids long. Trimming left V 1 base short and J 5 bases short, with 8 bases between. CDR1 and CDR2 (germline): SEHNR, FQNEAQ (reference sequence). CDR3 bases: TGTGCCAGCAGCTTAGGCGGAGGGTATGGCTACACCTTC. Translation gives CASSLGGGYGYTF.

CDR3 nucleotide sequence: TGTGCCAGCAGTTTAGCCGGGACAGGGGGAGACGAGCAGTACTTC. Its translation: CASSLAGTGGDEQYF. This sequence joins TRBV28 and TRBJ2-7; 11 bases are a match to TRBD1. Trimming removed 2 bases from V and 5 bases from J; junction bases left unmatched: 5. Germline lookup yields CDR1 MDHEN and CDR2 SYDVKM. This CDR3 is built from 15 residues. The full variable domain, rest sourced from reference TRBV28 and TRBJ2-7, is DVKVTQSSRYLVKRTGEKVFLECVQDMDHENMFWYRQDPGLGLRLIYFSYDVKMKEKGDIPEGYSVSREKKERFSLILESASTNQTSMYLCASSLAGTGGDEQYFGPGTRLTVT.

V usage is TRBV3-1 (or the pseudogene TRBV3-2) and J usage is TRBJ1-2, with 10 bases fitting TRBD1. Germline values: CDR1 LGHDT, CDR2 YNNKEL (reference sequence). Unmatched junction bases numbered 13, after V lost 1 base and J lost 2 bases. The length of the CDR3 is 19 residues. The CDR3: CASSQGKTGTGAPNYGYTF. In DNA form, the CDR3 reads TGTGCCAGCAGCCAAGGCAAGACGGGGACAGGGGCCCCAAACTATGGCTACACCTTC.

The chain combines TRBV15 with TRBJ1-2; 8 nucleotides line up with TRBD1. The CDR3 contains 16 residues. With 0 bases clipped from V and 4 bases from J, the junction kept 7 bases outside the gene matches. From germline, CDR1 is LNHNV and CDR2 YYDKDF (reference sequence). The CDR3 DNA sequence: TGTGCCACCAGCAGAGATGGCCAGGGGGCATTCTATGGCTACACCTTC. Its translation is CATSRDGQGAFYGYTF.

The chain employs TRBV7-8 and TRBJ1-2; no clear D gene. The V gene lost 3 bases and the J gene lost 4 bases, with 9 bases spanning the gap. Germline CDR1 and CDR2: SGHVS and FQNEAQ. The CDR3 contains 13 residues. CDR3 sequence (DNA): TGTGCCAGCAGCTTTCCTGGGAGCTATGGCTACACCTTC. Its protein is CASSFPGSYGYTF.

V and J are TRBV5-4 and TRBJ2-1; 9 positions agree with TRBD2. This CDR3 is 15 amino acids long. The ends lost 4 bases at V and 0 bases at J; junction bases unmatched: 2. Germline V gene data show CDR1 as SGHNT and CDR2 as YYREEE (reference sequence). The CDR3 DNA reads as TGTGCCAGCAGCGAGACTAGCGGCTCCTACAATGAGCAGTTCTTC. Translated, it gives CASSETSGSYNEQFF.

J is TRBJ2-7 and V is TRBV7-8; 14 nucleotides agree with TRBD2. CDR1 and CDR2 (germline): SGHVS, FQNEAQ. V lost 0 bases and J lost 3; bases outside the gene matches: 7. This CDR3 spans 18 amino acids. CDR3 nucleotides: TGTGCCAGCAGCTTAGCGCCCCGAGGACTAGCGGGAGGCTACGAGCAGTACTTC. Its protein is CASSLAPRGLAGGYEQYF.